The entry below describes one T cell receptor beta chain. Its antigen target is currently unknown. The record has no base qualities; no much larger clone is one base away. Each collaborating institution followed its own protocols to collect whole blood in K2EDTA tubes. For TCRbeta analysis, collaborators shipped samples in one of three forms: frozen whole blood, isolated PBMCs, or DNA extracted from either of those sample types. From its cysteine to its phenylalanine, the CDR3 spans 16 amino acids. Only CDR3 DNA remains: 48 bases, in frame from the first base. Relative to germline, V is missing 1 base and J is missing 0 bases, with 3 bases of the junction outside any gene match. The germline V gene sets CDR1 to ENHRY and CDR2 to SYGVKD. The sample comes from a study of blood T cell repertoires in COVID-19 (TCRdb year 2020). With regard to the full study: Samples covering the acute and convalescent phases of COVID-19 were provided by collaborators in the United States, Italy and Spain. The material from the prospective study consisted of cDNA or gDNA derived from T cells, B-cell-depleted T cells, or PBMCs. Where available, HLA class I and class II types were obtained from metadata supplied by the sample provider rather than from assay-based typing. Samples were obtained from the ongoing ImmuneRACE study (first 160 participants) and from 950 to 1,500 subjects provided by 6 global collaborators. The repertoires were released in a freely available public database intended as a resource for research on the immune response to SARS-CoV-2. Deeply sampled blood TCRbeta repertoires from subjects exposed to, actively infected with, or recovered from COVID-19 were included in the dataset. A de-identified subject ID, COVID-19 status, age in years and sex were almost always included in the sample metadata. General study outcomes and caveats: The amount of clinical and demographic metadata varied by source and participant and was provided uncurated.

The immunoSEQ Assay, a bias-controlled multiplex PCR, was used to amplify TCRbeta CDR3 regions from genomic DNA. The authors' pipeline ran thus. The number of nucleated cells in each sample was estimated from the amplification of reference gene primers within the assay. To quantify the absolute abundance of each unique TCRbeta CDR3 rearrangement, sequence reads were collapsed and filtered. For each sample, productive Simpson clonality was calculated as the square root of Simpson's diversity index over productive rearrangements. In TCRdb, the immuneACCESS table is reduced to in-frame sequences with V and J assigned. These tables do not hold every clone; where another copy was compared, an unresolved V gene accounts for under half, and the others remain unexplained. V, J and clone size are taken as reported in that table, and D and trimming were inferred from the DNA itself. The sample records 62,000 or so clones, 80% to 90% of which are singletons. Approximately 2.7% of the sample rests with the top ten.

This chain joins TRBV10-3 to TRBJ2-1, with 7 junctional bases fitting TRBD2. The TCR originated in a man in his fifties with acute or convalescent COVID-19. Sequencing was carried out using peripheral blood. The CDR3 region has the sequence CAISELAGISYNEQFF. The DNA sequence is given as TGTGCCATCAGTGAGTTAGCGGGTATCTCCTACAATGAGCAGTTCTTC.